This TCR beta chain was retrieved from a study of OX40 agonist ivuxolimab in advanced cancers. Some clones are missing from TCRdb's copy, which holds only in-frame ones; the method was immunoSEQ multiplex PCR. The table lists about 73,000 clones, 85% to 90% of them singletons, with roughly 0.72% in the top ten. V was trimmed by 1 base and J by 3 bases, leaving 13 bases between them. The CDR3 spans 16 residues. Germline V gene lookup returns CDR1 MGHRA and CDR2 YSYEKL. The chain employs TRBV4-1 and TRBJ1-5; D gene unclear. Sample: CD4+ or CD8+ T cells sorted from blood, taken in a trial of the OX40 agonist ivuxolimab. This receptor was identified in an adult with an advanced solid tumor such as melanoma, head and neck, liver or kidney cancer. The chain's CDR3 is CASSQGLGRINQPQHF. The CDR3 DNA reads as TGCGCCAGCAGCCAAGGTTTGGGCCGGATCAATCAGCCCCAGCATTTT.